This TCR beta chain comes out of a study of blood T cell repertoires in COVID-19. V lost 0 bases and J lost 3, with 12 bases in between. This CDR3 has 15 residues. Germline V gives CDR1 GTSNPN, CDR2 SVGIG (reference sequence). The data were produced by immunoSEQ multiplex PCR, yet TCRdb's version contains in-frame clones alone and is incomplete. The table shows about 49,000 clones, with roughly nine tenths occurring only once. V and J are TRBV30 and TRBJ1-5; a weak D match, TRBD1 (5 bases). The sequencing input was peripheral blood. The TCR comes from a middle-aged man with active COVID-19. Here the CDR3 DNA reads TGTGCCTGGAGTGTACCAGGGTTTAACAATCAGCCCCAGCATTTT. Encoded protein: CAWSVPGFNNQPQHF.